The TCR beta chain described here comes from a study of T cell responses to AZD1222 COVID-19 vaccine. General observations from the study: Only a handful of individuals given AZD1222 were seropositive at baseline.

Profiled with immunoSEQ multiplex PCR; TCRdb holds only in-frame clones, not every one. The repertoire has some 150,000 clones, over 90% of them found once; the top ten carry 1.5% to 2%. With regard to this clone: The antigen is not known.

The sequence was collected from an adult in good health. The material sequenced was peripheral blood, taken on day 0 of AZD1222 vaccination.

The chain's CDR3 is CASSLRSYNEQFF. The CDR3 DNA follows: TGTGCCAGCAGCCTCCGATCCTACAATGAGCAGTTCTTC. This rearrangement joins TRBV11-2 to TRBJ2-1; unclear D gene. The CDR3 covers 13 residues. Looked up from germline, CDR1 is SGHAT and CDR2 is FQNNGV. Deletions cut 5 bases from V and 1 base from J, with 6 bases between.